This T cell receptor beta chain was sequenced during a study of blood T cell repertoires in COVID-19. Study-level information: Collection of acute and convalescent COVID-19 samples took place in the United States, Italy and Spain. T cells, B-cell-depleted T cells, or PBMCs provided the cDNA or gDNA that served as material.

Germline CDR1 reads SGHTA; CDR2 reads FQGTGA. The CDR3 spans 15 residues. J gave up 1 base and V 6 bases, and 7 bases lay outside the gene matches. Under the authors' procedure: Quantification of nucleated cells was approximated via reference gene primer amplification. The repertoire was sequenced with immunoSEQ multiplex PCR; TCRdb's copy has only in-frame clones and lacks some. D and trimming were read from the DNA, whereas the V and J calls and clone size are those reported in that table. Among over 300,000 clones listed, 80% to 90% were seen once. The chain couples TRBV7-3 to TRBJ2-5, with 8 nucleotides matching TRBD1. Input material: peripheral blood. The sequence derives from a woman aged 45-60 years with acute or convalescent COVID-19. The CDR3 spells CASRDAGQGQETQYF. The CDR3 nucleotides read TGTGCCAGCAGGGACGCCGGACAGGGCCAAGAGACCCAGTACTTC. Drawing the rest from reference TRBV7-3 and TRBJ2-5, the complete variable domain is GAGVSQTPSNKVTEKGKYVELRCDPISGHTALYWYRQSLGQGPEFLIYFQGTGAADDSGLPNDRFFAVRPEGSVSTLKIQRTERGDSAVYLCASRDAGQGQETQYFGPGTRLLVL.